This TCR beta chain was sequenced during a study of cytomegalovirus exposure and HLA in healthy donors. General study points: A prior analysis recorded that most TCR beta V segments were productive about 87% or about 30% of the time. A few chains tied to CMV proved CMV antigen-specific in vitro. In a later analysis, several top co-occurrence clusters appeared linked to parvovirus B19, influenza, CMV and Epstein-Barr virus.

Trimming removed 0 bases from V and 7 bases from J, with 9 bases in between. In germline, CDR1 is MNHEY, CDR2 SVGAGI. This CDR3 region has 14 residues. Both 60 Vbeta primers and 13 Jbeta primers went into the PCR. Here immunoSEQ multiplex PCR was the method, and the copy in TCRdb shows in-frame clones only, minus some. The repertoire includes about 190,000 clones, almost 80% of them detected once, and around 1.6% sits in the top ten. Turning to this clone: What it recognizes is unknown.

The source of this sequence is a woman aged 18 to 35 in good health and CMV-seronegative. The chain joins TRBV6-5 to TRBJ2-2; possibly TRBD1 for D (6 bases). Specimen: PBMCs. Here the CDR3 DNA reads TGTGCCAGCAGTTACTCCGAAGGGGGCGGGGAGCTGTTTTTT. This translates into CASSYSEGGGELFF.